One sample yielded the 9 T cell receptor beta chains listed below, sequenced in a study of OX40 agonist ivuxolimab in advanced cancers. The protocol was immunoSEQ multiplex PCR, while the TCRdb copy is restricted to in-frame clones and leaves out a portion. The table has 75,000 to 90,000 clones, 89% seen once. The material was CD4+ or CD8+ T cells sorted from blood, obtained in a trial of the OX40 agonist ivuxolimab. The source is an adult with an advanced solid tumor such as melanoma, head and neck, liver or kidney cancer.

V gene TRBV2 combines with J gene TRBJ1-1, with D possibly being TRBD1 (5 bases). The CDR3 has 14 amino acids. The V and J ends lost 6 bases and 0 bases respectively, with 11 bases between them. Germline loops: CDR1 SNHLY, CDR2 FYNNEI. This CDR3 reads CASRRRGMNTEAFF. The DNA of the CDR3 is TGTGCCAGCAGGCGAAGGGGCATGAACACTGAAGCTTTCTTT. The full variable domain, in which reference TRBV2 and TRBJ1-1 provide the parts outside the CDR3, is EPEVTQTPSHQVTQMGQEVILRCVPISNHLYFYWYRQILGQKVEFLVSFYNNEISEKSEIFDDQFSVERPDGSNFTLKIRSTKLEDSAMYFCASRRRGMNTEAFFGQGTRLTVV.

The J gene is TRBJ2-5, the V gene TRBV5-1, with TRBD1 matching 7 bases. This CDR3 contains 13 residues. Germline trimming cut 5 bases from V and 2 bases from J; bases unmatched to any gene: 3. CDR1 and CDR2 from the germline V gene are SGHRS and YFSETQ. The CDR3 nucleotides read TGCGCCAGCAGAAAACAGGGGCAAGAGACCCAGTACTTC. Translation: CASRKQGQETQYF.

The chain links TRBV7-2 to TRBJ2-7; a possible D gene is TRBD1 (6 bases). Trimming removed 3 bases at V and 4 bases at J, with 7 bases between. Germline V gene lookup returns CDR1 SGHTA and CDR2 FQGNSA. This CDR3 comprises 12 residues. CDR3 coding DNA: TGTGCCAGCAGCTTCGGACAGTACGAGCAGTACTTC. Translation gives CASSFGQYEQYF.

This chain uses TRBV7-2 with TRBJ1-2; D not resolved. The CDR3 contains 17 residues. Germline CDR1 SGHTA, CDR2 FQGNSA. The V gene lost 0 bases and the J gene lost 5 bases, with 19 bases spanning the gap. The CDR3, as DNA: TGTGCCAGCAGCTTAGCGCCGTGGAGGACGACACCTTATGGCTACACCTTC. It translates to CASSLAPWRTTPYGYTF.

The V call is TRBV28, the J call TRBJ2-1, with a weak D call TRBD2 (6 bases). Per the germline V gene, CDR1 is MDHEN and CDR2 is SYDVKM. Trimming took 2 bases from V and 5 from J, leaving 16 bases between them. The length of the CDR3 is 16 residues. This CDR3 is CASSLTGQGGHNEQFF. For the CDR3, the DNA is TGTGCCAGCAGTTTAACCGGGCAGGGAGGCCACAATGAGCAGTTCTTC.

The chain uses TRBV10-2 and TRBJ2-2; D is unresolved. Trimming removed 11 bases at V and 3 bases at J, with 13 bases between. From germline, CDR1 is WSHSY and CDR2 SAAADI. The length of the CDR3 is 13 residues. The CDR3 DNA is TGCGCCGCGACCCAGGCGGACACCGGGGAGCTGTTTTTT. Amino acid sequence: CAATQADTGELFF.

This clone was seen a few times. The V and J genes are TRBV7-8 and TRBJ1-4; D remains ambiguous. The germline V and J ends were trimmed by 1 base and 0 bases, with 9 bases remaining between them. This CDR3 contains 16 residues. Germline CDR1 and CDR2: SGHVS and FQNEAQ. The CDR3 reads CASSLEGRSTNEKLFF. The CDR3 bases are TGTGCCAGCAGCTTAGAGGGCAGATCAACTAATGAAAAACTGTTTTTT. The variable domain in full, completed from reference TRBV7-8 and TRBJ1-4, reads GAGVSQSPRYKVAKRGQDVALRCDPISGHVSLFWYQQALGQGPEFLTYFQNEAQLDKSGLPSDRFFAERPEGSVSTLKIQRTQQEDSAVYLCASSLEGRSTNEKLFFGSGTQLSVL.

The J gene is TRBJ1-2, the V gene TRBV18; D ambiguous. This CDR3 is 14 amino acids long. The germline V and J ends were trimmed by 1 base and 2 bases, with 8 bases remaining between them. Germline V gene data show CDR1 as KGHSH and CDR2 as LQKENI. The CDR3 sequence is CASSPRGLNYGYTF. The CDR3 DNA follows: TGTGCCAGCTCACCACGGGGTTTGAACTATGGCTACACCTTC.

The rearrangement joins TRBV5-4 to TRBJ2-5, with 15 bases that match TRBD2. V lost 5 bases, J lost 4 bases, and 6 bases stayed unmatched. CDR3 length: 16 amino acids. CDR1 SGHNT and CDR2 YYREEE come from the germline V gene (reference sequence). CDR3 protein: CASSPRTSGGAETQYF. CDR3 coding DNA: TGTGCCAGCAGTCCCCGGACTAGCGGGGGGGCAGAGACCCAGTACTTC.